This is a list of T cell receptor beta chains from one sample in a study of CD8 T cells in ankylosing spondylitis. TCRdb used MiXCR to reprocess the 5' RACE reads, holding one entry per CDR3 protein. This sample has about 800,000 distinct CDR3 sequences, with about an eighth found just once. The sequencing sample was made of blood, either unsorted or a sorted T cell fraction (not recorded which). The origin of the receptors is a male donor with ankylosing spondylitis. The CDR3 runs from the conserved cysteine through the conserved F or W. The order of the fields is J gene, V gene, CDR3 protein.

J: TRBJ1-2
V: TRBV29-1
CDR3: CSAEGPPMGGYTF

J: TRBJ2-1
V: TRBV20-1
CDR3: CSGTRGSGAFNEQFF

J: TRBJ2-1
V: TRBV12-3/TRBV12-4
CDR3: CASSFPEWTSGKNEQFF

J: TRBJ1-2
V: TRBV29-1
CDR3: CSVYGQGGYNYGYTF

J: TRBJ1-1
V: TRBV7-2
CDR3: CASSLVDRGNTEAFF

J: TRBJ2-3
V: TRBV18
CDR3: CASSSNGADTQYF

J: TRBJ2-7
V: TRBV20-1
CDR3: CSASVPASSYEQYF

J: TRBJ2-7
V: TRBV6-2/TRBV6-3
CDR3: CASSYWDGYEQYF

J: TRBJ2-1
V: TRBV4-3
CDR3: CASSQGGRGPSYNEQFF

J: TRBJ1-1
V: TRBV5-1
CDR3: CASSGDPSGTEAFF

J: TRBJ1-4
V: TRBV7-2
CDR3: CASSFSWDRGGKLFF

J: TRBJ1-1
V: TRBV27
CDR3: CASRAGRNTEAFF

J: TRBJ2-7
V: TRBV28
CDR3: CASRSLAGSLYEQYF

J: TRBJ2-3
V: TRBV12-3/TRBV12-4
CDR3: CALNREGSRGFLTDTQYF

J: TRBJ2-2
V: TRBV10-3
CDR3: CAISESALAYTGELFF

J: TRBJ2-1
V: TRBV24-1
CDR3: CATSVRGRGRNEQFF

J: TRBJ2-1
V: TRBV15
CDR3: CATSYNRGELYNEQFF

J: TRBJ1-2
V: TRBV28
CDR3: CASRGASYGYTF

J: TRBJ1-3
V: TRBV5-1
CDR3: CASTTGPGNTIYF

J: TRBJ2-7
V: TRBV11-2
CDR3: CASSFNSIASYEQYF

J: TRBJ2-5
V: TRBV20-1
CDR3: CSAPRLAPRGETQYF

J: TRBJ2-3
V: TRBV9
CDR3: CASSPGQTFFTDTQYF

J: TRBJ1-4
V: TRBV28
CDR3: CASSYKVATNEKLFF

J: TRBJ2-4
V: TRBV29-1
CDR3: CSVAPGRDIQYF

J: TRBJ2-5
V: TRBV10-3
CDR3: CAISAGLGGPVQETQYF

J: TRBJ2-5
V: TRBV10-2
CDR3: CASSRTTPEETQYF

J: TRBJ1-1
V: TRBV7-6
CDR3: CASSPLGGRITEAFF

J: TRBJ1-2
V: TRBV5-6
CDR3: CASSLVGQNYGYTF

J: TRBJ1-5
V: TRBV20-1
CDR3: CSAHRYLSNQPQHF

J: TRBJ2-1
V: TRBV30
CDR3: CAWVGTAYNEQFF

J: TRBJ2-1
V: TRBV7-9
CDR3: CASSFKGLEDGQFF

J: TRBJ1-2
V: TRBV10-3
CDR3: CATRDREKVNYGYTF

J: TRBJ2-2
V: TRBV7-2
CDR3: CASNSGVVSGELFF

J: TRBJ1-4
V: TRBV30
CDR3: CAWSAGQGTSTNEKLFF

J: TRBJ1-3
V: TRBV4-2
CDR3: CASSQGARTPNTIYF

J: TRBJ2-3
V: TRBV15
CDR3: CATSSLWTETDTQYF

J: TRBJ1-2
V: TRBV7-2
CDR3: CASSQGQGMGGYTF

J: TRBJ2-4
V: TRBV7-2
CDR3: CASSSQGLTKNIQYF

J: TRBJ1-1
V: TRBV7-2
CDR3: CASSFGAVAFF

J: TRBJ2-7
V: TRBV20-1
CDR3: CSARRPRGVSYEQYF

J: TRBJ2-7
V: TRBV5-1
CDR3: CASSPGPDTSYEQYF

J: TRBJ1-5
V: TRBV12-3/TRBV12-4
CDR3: CASSFRVTVNQPQHF

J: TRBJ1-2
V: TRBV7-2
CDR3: CASSLAEANYGYTF

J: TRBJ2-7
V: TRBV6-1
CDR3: CASIRGGSSYEQYF

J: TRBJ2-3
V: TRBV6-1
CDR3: CARTGVHTDTQYF

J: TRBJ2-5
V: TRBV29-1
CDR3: CSVESFGETQYF

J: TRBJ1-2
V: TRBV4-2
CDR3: CASSHAPNTRGYTF

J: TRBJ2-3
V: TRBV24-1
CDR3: CATSDGGGDTQYF

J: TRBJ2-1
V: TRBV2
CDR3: CATKGDGNEQFF

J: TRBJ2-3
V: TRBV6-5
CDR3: CASSYKGSYTDTQYF

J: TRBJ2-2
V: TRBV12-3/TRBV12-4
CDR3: CASSERPGQVRGELFF